The rows below give T cell receptor beta chains drawn from one sample of a study of tumor and adjacent non-tumor tissue in lung cancer. In TCRdb, the multiplex PCR reads were re-called with MiXCR into one record per CDR3 protein. Of 100,000 to 150,000 distinct CDR3 sequences in the sample, 66% were seen once. The sequenced sample consisted of lung tumor tissue. The receptors come from a man between 25 and 39 years old with non-small cell lung cancer. Each CDR3 is given with its conserved first and last residue. The order of the fields is clone size, V gene, D gene, J gene, CDR3 protein, CDR3 DNA. The D gene is left open where the match is weak. For some rows the clone size is stated as once, few or many, or as a class when expanded; others skip it.

size: many; V: TRBV6-5; D: -; J: TRBJ1-1; CDR3: CASSYSGGRGNTEAFF; DNA: TGTGCCAGCAGTTACTCGGGAGGCAGGGGGAACACTGAAGCTTTCTTT
size: many; V: TRBV20-1; D: -; J: TRBJ1-1; CDR3: CSARGGDTEAFF; DNA: TGCAGTGCTCGGGGAGGGGACACTGAAGCTTTCTTT
size: many; V: TRBV20-1; D: TRBD1; J: TRBJ2-5; CDR3: CSTGDMTQYF; DNA: TGCAGCACAGGGGATATGACCCAGTACTTC
size: many; V: TRBV29-1; D: -; J: TRBJ2-5; CDR3: CSVELPDLQETQYF; DNA: TGCAGCGTTGAGTTGCCAGACCTCCAAGAGACCCAGTACTTC
size: -; V: TRBV6-1; D: TRBD1; J: TRBJ2-7; CDR3: CAGSPRGQFSYEQYF; DNA: TGTGCCGGCAGTCCAAGGGGACAGTTCTCCTACGAGCAGTACTTC
size: medium-sized; V: TRBV20-1; D: -; J: TRBJ1-1; CDR3: CSARNGPRATEAFF; DNA: TGCAGTGCTCGCAACGGGCCACGCGCCACTGAAGCTTTCTTT
size: few; V: TRBV12-3/TRBV12-4; D: -; J: TRBJ1-5; CDR3: CASSLDSGGDQPQHF; DNA: TGTGCCAGCAGTTTAGACAGCGGGGGGGATCAGCCCCAGCATTTT
size: -; V: TRBV12-3/TRBV12-4; D: -; J: TRBJ1-1; CDR3: CASSPWLYIEAFF; DNA: TGTGCCAGCAGCCCATGGTTGTACATTGAAGCTTTCTTT
size: many; V: TRBV4-3; D: -; J: TRBJ1-4; CDR3: CASSQDSTNEKLFF; DNA: TGCGCCAGCAGCCAAGATTCGACTAATGAAAAACTGTTTTTT
size: few; V: TRBV5-6; D: TRBD1; J: TRBJ2-3; CDR3: CASSLLKGAGTDTQYF; DNA: TGTGCCAGCAGCTTGCTCAAGGGGGCTGGCACAGATACGCAGTATTTT
size: -; V: TRBV5-6; D: -; J: TRBJ2-7; CDR3: CTSSLPILDEQYF; DNA: TGTACCAGCAGCCTCCCTATTTTGGATGAGCAGTACTTC
size: -; V: TRBV10-3; D: -; J: TRBJ2-3; CDR3: CAIKPQSTIDTQYF; DNA: TGTGCCATCAAACCTCAGAGTACCATAGATACGCAGTATTTT
size: -; V: TRBV4-2; D: -; J: TRBJ2-1; CDR3: CASSQHPHSEGTYNDQFF; DNA: TGTGCCAGCAGCCAACACCCTCATAGCGAGGGGACCTACAATGATCAGTTCTTC
size: -; V: TRBV7-8; D: -; J: TRBJ2-7; CDR3: CASSLDRPYEQYF; DNA: TGTGCCAGCAGCTTAGACAGGCCCTACGAGCAGTACTTC
size: -; V: TRBV20-1; D: -; J: TRBJ2-7; CDR3: CSAFAPTGSTCEQYF; DNA: TGCAGTGCTTTCGCACCGACAGGCAGCACTTGCGAGCAGTACTTC
size: -; V: TRBV19; D: -; J: TRBJ2-5; CDR3: CASSTHLGETQYF; DNA: TGTGCCAGTAGTACACATCTGGGAGAGACCCAGTACTTC
size: -; V: TRBV30; D: -; J: TRBJ2-3; CDR3: CAWGLSTDTQYF; DNA: TGTGCCTGGGGACTTAGCACAGATACGCAGTATTTT
size: -; V: TRBV12-3/TRBV12-4; D: -; J: TRBJ2-1; CDR3: CASSLKLWRFSYNEQFF; DNA: TGTGCCAGCAGTTTAAAGCTATGGCGCTTTTCCTACAATGAGCAGTTCTTC
size: -; V: TRBV4-2; D: TRBD1; J: TRBJ1-2; CDR3: CARSRGMDRGNGYTF; DNA: TGTGCCAGGAGCCGAGGAATGGACAGGGGGAATGGTTACACCTTC
size: -; V: TRBV29-1; D: -; J: TRBJ1-3; CDR3: CSVEYAGSGSGDTIYF; DNA: TGCAGCGTTGAGTATGCCGGGTCGGGATCTGGAGACACCATATATTTT
size: few; V: TRBV5-6; D: TRBD2; J: TRBJ2-7; CDR3: CASSLPSGNRYEQYF; DNA: TGTGCCAGCAGCTTGCCCAGCGGGAACCGCTACGAGCAGTACTTC
size: -; V: TRBV29-1; D: -; J: TRBJ2-3; CDR3: CSVVQYTQYF; DNA: TGCAGCGTTGTCCAGTATACACAGTATTTT
size: few; V: TRBV7-2; D: -; J: TRBJ2-5; CDR3: CASSLSRAGLTRPQYF; DNA: TGTGCCAGCAGCTTAAGCCGAGCGGGCCTAACGCGGCCCCAGTACTTC
size: -; V: TRBV7-9; D: -; J: TRBJ2-7; CDR3: CASSLARGSYEQYF; DNA: TGTGCCAGCAGCTTAGCGCGCGGGTCCTACGAGCAGTACTTC
size: -; V: TRBV6-4; D: -; J: TRBJ2-3; CDR3: CASSDSWRTDTQYF; DNA: TGTGCCAGCAGTGACTCGTGGAGAACAGATACGCAGTATTTT
size: many; V: TRBV20-1; D: -; J: TRBJ1-3; CDR3: CSARGASRGNTIYF; DNA: TGCAGTGCTAGGGGGGCCAGTAGGGGAAACACCATATATTTT
size: few; V: TRBV12-3/TRBV12-4; D: -; J: TRBJ2-7; CDR3: CASSLRGASYEQYF; DNA: TGTGCCAGCAGTTTACGGGGGGCCTCCTACGAGCAATACTTC
size: -; V: TRBV29-1; D: -; J: TRBJ2-7; CDR3: CSVTTIGSFYEQYF; DNA: TGTAGCGTCACGACTATCGGGAGCTTCTACGAGCAGTACTTC
size: many; V: TRBV20-1; D: -; J: TRBJ1-6; CDR3: CSARGTNNSPLHF; DNA: TGCAGTGCTAGGGGGACAAATAATTCACCCCTCCACTTT
size: -; V: TRBV12-3/TRBV12-4; D: -; J: TRBJ1-5; CDR3: CASSLGQPRHF; DNA: TGTGCCAGCAGTTTAGGCCAGCCCCGGCATTTT
size: -; V: TRBV4-1; D: TRBD2; J: TRBJ2-3; CDR3: CASSQVFGLASPRNTRYF; DNA: TGCGCCAGCAGCCAAGTCTTCGGACTAGCATCCCCCCGGAATACGCGGTATTTT
size: -; V: TRBV6-1; D: -; J: TRBJ2-7; CDR3: CASSERRGYEQYF; DNA: TGTGCCAGCAGTGAACGGCGCGGCTACGAGCAGTACTTC
size: few; V: TRBV29-1; D: -; J: TRBJ2-2; CDR3: CSVEASRRKTGELFF; DNA: TGCAGTGTTGAAGCTAGCAGGAGAAAAACCGGGGAGTTGTTTTTT
size: -; V: TRBV6-1; D: TRBD2; J: TRBJ2-5; CDR3: CASTQLAGGMETQYF; DNA: TGTGCCAGCACGCAGCTAGCGGGGGGGATGGAGACCCAGTACTTC
size: -; V: TRBV7-3; D: TRBD1; J: TRBJ2-2; CDR3: CASRPAGGPNTGELFF; DNA: TGTGCCAGCAGGCCTGCAGGGGGCCCGAACACCGGGGAGCTGTTTTTT
size: -; V: TRBV9; D: TRBD1; J: TRBJ1-6; CDR3: CASSVVGTGNSPLHF; DNA: TGTGCCAGCAGCGTAGTTGGGACAGGGAATTCACCGCTCCACTTT
size: many; V: TRBV20-1; D: -; J: TRBJ2-1; CDR3: CSARVQGGSKHNEQFF; DNA: TGCAGTGCTAGAGTCCAAGGGGGTAGTAAACACAATGAGCAGTTCTTC
size: many; V: TRBV29-1; D: -; J: TRBJ1-2; CDR3: CSVDDHRTANYGYTF; DNA: TGCAGCGTTGATGACCATCGGACGGCAAACTATGGCTACACCTTC
size: -; V: TRBV11-1; D: TRBD1; J: TRBJ1-1; CDR3: CASSLETGDIEAFF; DNA: TGTGCCAGCAGTTTAGAGACAGGGGACATTGAAGCTTTCTTT
size: -; V: TRBV29-1; D: -; J: TRBJ1-4; CDR3: CSAEDGSTNEKLFF; DNA: TGCAGCGCGGAGGACGGATCAACTAATGAAAAACTGTTTTTT
size: -; V: TRBV29-1; D: -; J: TRBJ2-1; CDR3: CSILGPGGNEQFF; DNA: TGCAGCATTCTGGGCCCGGGCGGGAATGAGCAGTTCTTC
size: few; V: TRBV19; D: -; J: TRBJ2-7; CDR3: CASRMGSSYEQYF; DNA: TGTGCCAGTAGAATGGGTTCATCCTACGAGCAGTACTTC
size: -; V: TRBV20-1; D: -; J: TRBJ2-1; CDR3: CIARGAGDHNEQFF; DNA: TGCATTGCCCGGGGGGCGGGAGACCACAATGAGCAGTTCTTC
size: many; V: TRBV6-5; D: TRBD2; J: TRBJ2-7; CDR3: CASSSSGTSFDEQYF; DNA: TGTGCCAGCAGTTCATCCGGGACTAGTTTCGACGAGCAGTACTTC
size: -; V: TRBV20-1; D: -; J: TRBJ1-6; CDR3: CSTRLVGTRDSPLHF; DNA: TGCAGTACTAGGCTTGTCGGCACTAGGGATTCACCCCTCCACTTC
size: many; V: TRBV29-1; D: TRBD1; J: TRBJ2-3; CDR3: CSVTRSGTGIVTDTQYF; DNA: TGCAGCGTGACCCGCTCCGGGACAGGGATCGTAACAGATACGCAGTATTTT
size: -; V: TRBV6-6; D: -; J: TRBJ2-7; CDR3: CASSYQGQHEQYF; DNA: TGTGCCAGCAGTTACCAGGGGCAACACGAGCAGTACTTC
size: many; V: TRBV6-2/TRBV6-3; D: -; J: TRBJ1-2; CDR3: CASYRSAGDGYTF; DNA: TGTGCCAGCTATCGCTCCGCGGGAGATGGCTACACCTTC
size: -; V: TRBV6-2/TRBV6-3; D: -; J: TRBJ2-7; CDR3: CASTLRQTKGEQNF; DNA: TGTGCCAGCACCTTAAGACAAACTAAAGGCGAGCAGAACTTC
size: -; V: TRBV6-2/TRBV6-3; D: -; J: TRBJ1-1; CDR3: CANSYESNTEAFF; DNA: TGTGCCAACAGCTACGAATCGAACACTGAAGCTTTCTTT
size: once; V: TRBV29-1; D: -; J: TRBJ1-2; CDR3: CSVEHNSYGYTF; DNA: TGCAGCGTTGAACATAATAGTTATGGTTACACCTTC
size: -; V: TRBV29-1; D: -; J: TRBJ1-2; CDR3: CSAGGMVYGYTF; DNA: TGCAGCGCGGGGGGAATGGTGTATGGATACACCTTC
size: -; V: TRBV5-1; D: -; J: TRBJ2-3; CDR3: CASNLAWAPRGTDTQYF; DNA: TGCGCCAGCAACTTGGCCTGGGCACCCAGGGGCACGGATACGCAGTATTTT